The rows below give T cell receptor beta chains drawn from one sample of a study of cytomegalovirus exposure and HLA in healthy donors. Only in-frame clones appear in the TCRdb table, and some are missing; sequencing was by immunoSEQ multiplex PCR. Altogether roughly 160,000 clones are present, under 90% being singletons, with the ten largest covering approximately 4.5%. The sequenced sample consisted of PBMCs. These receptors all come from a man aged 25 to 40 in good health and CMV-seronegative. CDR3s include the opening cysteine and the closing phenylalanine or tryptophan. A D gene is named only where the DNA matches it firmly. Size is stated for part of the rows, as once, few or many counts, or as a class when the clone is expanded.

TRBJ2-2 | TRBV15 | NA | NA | CATSSPSLAANTGELFF | TGTGCCACCAGCAGCCCCTCCTTGGCCGCGAACACCGGGGAGCTGTTTTTT
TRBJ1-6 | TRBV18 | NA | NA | CASSPPRHNNNSPLHF | TGTGCCAGCTCACCACCGAGGCATAACAATAATTCACCCCTCCACTTT
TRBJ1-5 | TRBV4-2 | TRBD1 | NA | CASSQDGGGQGADQPQHF | TGTGCCAGCAGCCAAGATGGCGGGGGACAGGGGGCCGATCAGCCCCAGCATTTT
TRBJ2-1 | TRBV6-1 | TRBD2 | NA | CASSERQGETSGRYEQFF | TGTGCCAGCAGTGAAAGGCAGGGGGAGACTAGCGGGAGATATGAGCAGTTCTTC
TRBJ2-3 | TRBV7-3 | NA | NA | CASSFVGSTDTQYF | TGTGCCAGCAGCTTCGTCGGGAGCACAGATACGCAGTATTTT
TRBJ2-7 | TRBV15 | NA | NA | CATSRDFPGLGYEQYF | TGTGCCACCAGCAGAGATTTTCCGGGGTTGGGCTACGAGCAGTACTTC
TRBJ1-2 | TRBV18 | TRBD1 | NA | CASSSGQWGGYTF | TGTGCCAGCTCGTCGGGACAGTGGGGCGGCTACACCTTC
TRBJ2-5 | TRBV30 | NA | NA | CACQTGLETQYF | TGTGCCTGCCAGACAGGCCTGGAGACCCAGTACTTC
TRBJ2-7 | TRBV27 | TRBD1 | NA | CASSLSRQGYEQYF | TGTGCCAGCAGTTTATCGAGACAGGGCTACGAGCAGTACTTC
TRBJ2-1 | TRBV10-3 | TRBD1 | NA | CAISDIGQGNYNEQFF | TGTGCCATCAGTGATATAGGACAGGGGAACTACAATGAGCAGTTCTTC
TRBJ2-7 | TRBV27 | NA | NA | CASSFSYEQYF | TGTGCCAGCAGTTTTTCTTACGAGCAGTACTTC
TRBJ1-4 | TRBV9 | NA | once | CASSVIAGGKLFF | TGTGCCAGCAGCGTAATTGCTGGCGGGAAACTGTTTTTT
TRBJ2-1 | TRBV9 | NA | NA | CASSVERRGGQSNEQFF | TGTGCCAGCAGCGTAGAAAGGAGGGGGGGGCAGAGCAATGAGCAGTTCTTC
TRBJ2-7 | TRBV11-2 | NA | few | CASSFSSASSYEQYF | TGTGCCAGCAGCTTTAGTAGCGCCAGCTCCTACGAGCAGTACTTC
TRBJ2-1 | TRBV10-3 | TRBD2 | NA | CAISELSTLAGGYNEQFF | TGTGCCATCAGTGAGTTGTCCACACTAGCGGGAGGGTACAATGAGCAGTTCTTC
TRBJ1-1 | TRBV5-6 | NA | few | CASSLDVVNTEAFF | TGTGCCAGCAGCTTGGATGTAGTGAACACTGAAGCTTTCTTT
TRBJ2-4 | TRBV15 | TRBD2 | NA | CATSRGEGGKQLQYF | TGTGCCACCAGCAGAGGGGAGGGAGGCAAACAACTTCAGTACTTC
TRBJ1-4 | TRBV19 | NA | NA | CASRGGALEEKLFF | TGTGCCAGTAGGGGAGGGGCTCTGGAGGAAAAACTGTTTTTT
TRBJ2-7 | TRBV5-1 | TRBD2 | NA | CASSQTVAGGYEQYF | TGCGCCAGCAGCCAGACCGTAGCGGGAGGGTACGAGCAGTACTTC
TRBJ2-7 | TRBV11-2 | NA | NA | CASSLDSQEGYEQYF | TGTGCCAGCAGCTTAGATTCGCAGGAGGGGTACGAGCAGTACTTC
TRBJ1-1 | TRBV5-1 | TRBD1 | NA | CASSLDAGGGTEAFF | TGCGCCAGCAGCTTGGATGCAGGGGGCGGCACTGAAGCTTTCTTT
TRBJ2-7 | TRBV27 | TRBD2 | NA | CASGLAGESPSYEQYF | TGTGCCTCCGGACTAGCGGGAGAATCTCCCTCCTACGAGCAGTACTTC
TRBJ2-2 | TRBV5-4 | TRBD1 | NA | CASSASRTGRPGELFF | TGTGCCAGCAGCGCATCTCGGACAGGGAGGCCCGGGGAGCTGTTTTTT
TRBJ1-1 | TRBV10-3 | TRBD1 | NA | CAISGVDRGATEAFF | TGTGCCATCAGTGGGGTCGACAGGGGAGCCACTGAAGCTTTCTTT
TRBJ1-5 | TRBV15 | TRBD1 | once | CATSRAGDRYYSNQPQHF | TGTGCCACCAGCAGGGCTGGGGACAGATACTATAGCAATCAGCCCCAGCATTTT
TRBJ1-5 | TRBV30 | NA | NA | CAWSAGSNQPQHF | TGTGCTTGGAGTGCGGGGAGCAATCAGCCCCAGCATTTT
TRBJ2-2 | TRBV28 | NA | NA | CASTKTAPRTGELFF | TGTGCCAGCACTAAGACTGCCCCTAGGACCGGGGAGCTGTTTTTT
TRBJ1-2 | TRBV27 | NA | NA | CASSLSTQGKYYGYTF | TGTGCCAGCAGTTTATCGACTCAGGGGAAATACTATGGCTACACCTTC
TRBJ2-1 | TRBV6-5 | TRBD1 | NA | CASGEGTGVNEQFF | TGTGCCAGCGGGGAGGGGACAGGGGTCAATGAGCAGTTCTTC
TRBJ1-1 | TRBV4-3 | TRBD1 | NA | CASSQGGGQDTEAFF | TGCGCCAGCAGCCAAGGGGGAGGACAGGACACTGAAGCTTTCTTT
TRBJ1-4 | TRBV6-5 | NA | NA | CASSYGPANEKLFF | TGTGCCAGCAGTTACGGTCCAGCTAATGAAAAACTGTTTTTT
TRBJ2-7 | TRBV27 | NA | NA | CASSFESSVYEQYF | TGTGCCAGCAGTTTCGAATCTAGCGTGTACGAGCAGTACTTC
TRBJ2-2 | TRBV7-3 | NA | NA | CASSLNNAGTGELFF | TGTGCCAGCAGCTTAAACAACGCGGGCACCGGGGAGCTGTTTTTT
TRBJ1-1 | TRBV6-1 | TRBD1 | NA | CASTQGAGTEAFF | TGTGCCAGCACTCAGGGGGCTGGCACTGAAGCTTTCTTT
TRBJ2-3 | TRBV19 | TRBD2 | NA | CATLAGGPGDTQYF | TGTGCCACACTAGCGGGAGGGCCGGGGGATACGCAGTATTTT
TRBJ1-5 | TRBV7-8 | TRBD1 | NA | CASSPRRDRASNQPQHF | TGTGCCAGCAGCCCCCGGCGGGACAGGGCTAGCAATCAGCCCCAGCATTTT
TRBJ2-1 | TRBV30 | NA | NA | CAWGQGPYNEQFF | TGTGCCTGGGGTCAGGGCCCTTACAATGAGCAGTTCTTC
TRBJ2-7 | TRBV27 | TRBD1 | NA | CASSFSGGGEQYF | TGTGCCAGCAGTTTCTCAGGGGGCGGGGAGCAGTACTTC
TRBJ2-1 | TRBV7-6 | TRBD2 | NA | CASSPLAGYHNEQFF | TGTGCCAGCAGCCCACTAGCGGGGTACCACAATGAGCAGTTCTTC
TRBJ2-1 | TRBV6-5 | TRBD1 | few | CASSLIGTGLHEQFF | TGTGCCAGCAGTCTCATCGGGACAGGGCTGCATGAGCAGTTCTTC
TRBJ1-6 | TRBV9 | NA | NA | CASSVGGSGSPLHF | TGTGCCAGCAGCGTAGGTGGGTCGGGATCACCCCTCCACTTT
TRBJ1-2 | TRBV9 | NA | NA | CASSGTSHTF | TGTGCCAGCAGCGGGACTTCCCACACCTTC
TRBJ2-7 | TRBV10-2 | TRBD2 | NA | CASSVRSGGPYEQYF | TGCGCCAGCAGTGTCAGATCGGGGGGGCCTTACGAGCAGTACTTC
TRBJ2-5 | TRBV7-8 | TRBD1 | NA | CASSSHSRDREFGQYF | TGTGCCAGCAGCTCCCATTCTCGGGACAGGGAATTTGGCCAGTACTTC
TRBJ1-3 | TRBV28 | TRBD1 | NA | CASTLRTGPYSGNTIYF | TGTGCCAGCACCCTTAGGACAGGGCCCTACTCTGGAAACACCATATATTTT
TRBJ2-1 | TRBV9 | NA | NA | CASSVGSGALGNEQFF | TGTGCCAGCAGCGTAGGTTCAGGGGCTTTGGGCAATGAGCAGTTCTTC
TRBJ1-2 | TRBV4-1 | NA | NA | CASSQDVRNYGYTF | TGCGCCAGCAGCCAAGATGTCAGGAACTATGGCTACACCTTC
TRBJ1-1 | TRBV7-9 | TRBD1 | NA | CASSLEQGARTEAFF | TGTGCCAGCAGCTTAGAACAGGGGGCGAGGACTGAAGCTTTCTTT
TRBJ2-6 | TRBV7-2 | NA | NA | CASSPSGSRFSGANVLTF | TGTGCCAGCAGCCCCAGCGGCAGCCGATTCTCTGGGGCCAACGTCCTGACTTTC
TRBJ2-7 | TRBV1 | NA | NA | CTSSPGQGAYEQYF | TGCACCAGCAGTCCAGGACAGGGAGCCTACGAGCAGTACTTC
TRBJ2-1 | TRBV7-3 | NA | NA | CASSLTLDSEQFF | TGTGCCAGCAGCTTAACGCTGGACAGTGAGCAGTTCTTC